The next 20 T cell receptor beta chains were all read from a single sample in a study of T cell responses to AZD1222 COVID-19 vaccine. Sequencing was performed with immunoSEQ multiplex PCR; in TCRdb, only in-frame clones are kept and a portion is missing. This sample yields fewer than 130,000 clones, of which roughly 90% are seen a single time; roughly 7.6% belongs to the top ten. The source material was peripheral blood, sampled on day 0 of AZD1222 vaccination. The receptors come from an adult in good health.

The chain joins TRBV3-1 (or the pseudogene TRBV3-2) to TRBJ2-3, with 14 nucleotides matching TRBD2. The ends lost 5 bases at V and 5 bases at J; junction bases unmatched: 9. This CDR3 region has 17 residues. Germline assignment: CDR1 LGHDT and CDR2 YNNKEL (reference sequence). CDR3 bases: TGTGCCAGCAGCAAACTGGGACTAGCGGGGGCAGGAGATACGCAGTATTTT. It translates to CASSKLGLAGAGDTQYF.

The chain has TRBV7-8 and TRBJ1-5; D is perhaps TRBD1 (6 bases). The germline V gene has CDR1 SGHVS and CDR2 FQNEAQ. The CDR3 is made up of 15 amino acids. V was cut by 8 bases and J by 4 bases, with 18 bases left in between. CDR3 sequence (DNA): TGTGCCAGCCTTTCATTGACAGGACGGAATCAGCCCCAGCATTTT. Its translation is CASLSLTGRNQPQHF.

The rearrangement uses TRBV3-1 (or the pseudogene TRBV3-2) and TRBJ1-6, with 9 positions matching TRBD1. Trimming cost V 4 bases and J 10 bases; bases outside gene matches: 5. The CDR3 has 14 amino acids. CDR1 and CDR2 from the germline V gene are LGHDT and YNNKEL (reference sequence). DNA of the CDR3: TGTGCCAGCAGCCCCGGGACAGGGAGATCACCCCTCCACTTT. This codes for CASSPGTGRSPLHF.

The chain recombines TRBV5-4 with TRBJ2-1, with 7 bases aligning to TRBD2. V trimming: 5 bases; J trimming: 8 bases; junction bases outside the gene matches: 7. The CDR3 is made up of 13 amino acids. From germline, CDR1 is SGHNT and CDR2 YYREEE (reference sequence). CDR3 DNA sequence: TGTGCCAGCAGTTCTAGCGCGGGGGATGAGCAGTTCTTC. This translates into CASSSSAGDEQFF.

This chain uses TRBV7-9 with TRBJ1-3; 8 bases are a match to TRBD1. The germline V gene has CDR1 SEHNR and CDR2 FQNEAQ (reference sequence). This CDR3 has 16 residues. The V and J ends lost 2 bases and 2 bases, in that order; junction bases with no gene match: 5. The chain's CDR3 is CASSLKGQGPGNTIYF. CDR3 sequence (DNA): TGTGCCAGCAGCTTAAAAGGACAGGGTCCTGGAAACACCATATATTTT.

The V and J genes are TRBV11-3 and TRBJ2-1; maybe TRBD2 (6 bases). The CDR3 length is 16 residues. V was shortened by 1 base and J by 1 base, with 11 bases between the two germline ends. Per the germline V gene, CDR1 is SGHNT and CDR2 is YENEEA. CDR3 coding DNA: TGTGCCAGCAGCTTAGGGTCGCGGGGATCCTACAATGAGCAGTTCTTC. Its protein product is CASSLGSRGSYNEQFF.

The chain joins TRBV7-2 to TRBJ1-5; D uncertain. This CDR3 contains 13 residues. In germline, CDR1 is SGHTA, CDR2 FQGNSA. The V end lost 1 base, the J end lost 2 bases, and 3 bases lay between the germline ends. In DNA, the CDR3 is TGTGCCAGCAGCTTAGAACGCAATCAGCCCCAGCATTTT. Its protein product is CASSLERNQPQHF.

V and J are TRBV11-2 and TRBJ2-7; D tentatively reads TRBD1 or TRBD2 (5 bases each). The CDR3 covers 13 residues. The V end lost 3 bases, the J end lost 2 bases, and 8 bases lay between the germline ends. The germline V gene has CDR1 SGHAT and CDR2 FQNNGV. Here the CDR3 DNA reads TGTGCCAGCAGCTTGCAGGGACCCTACGAGCAGTACTTC. It specifies CASSLQGPYEQYF.

The chain has TRBV9 and TRBJ2-5, with D maybe TRBD2 (5 bases). Germline V gene data show CDR1 as SGDLS and CDR2 as YYNGEE. The V and J ends lost 4 bases and 4 bases respectively, with 17 bases between them. The CDR3 spans 15 residues. The CDR3 DNA sequence: TGTGCCAGCAGCCGACGAAACAAACTAGTAGAGACCCAGTACTTC. Protein product: CASSRRNKLVETQYF.

This chain uses TRBV19 with TRBJ1-5; D is possibly TRBD1 (5 bases). This CDR3 comprises 14 residues. CDR1 and CDR2 from the germline V gene are LNHDA and SQIVND (reference sequence). V was clipped by 3 bases and J by 3 bases, with 9 bases between them. CDR3 bases: TGTGCCAGTAGTATGGGGGTCCCCAATCAGCCCCAGCATTTT. Its protein is CASSMGVPNQPQHF.

CDR3 nucleotide sequence: TGTGCCACAGGGACTACAGGGGTGGAGGAGCAGTACTTC. It encodes CATGTTGVEEQYF. J is TRBJ2-7 and V is TRBV24-1; D assignment may be TRBD1 or TRBD2 (7 bases each). Germline values: CDR1 KGHDR, CDR2 SFDVKD. Trimming shortened V by 10 bases and J by 7 bases, and 19 bases separated the two germline ends. The CDR3 is made up of 13 amino acids.

This clone was detected once. This sample includes further DNA sequences coding for the same CDR3. V is TRBV27 and J is TRBJ1-5, with D hard to call. CDR3 size: 14 residues. Germline V gene lookup returns CDR1 MNHEY and CDR2 SMNVEV (reference sequence). Trimming shortened V by 6 bases and J by 0 bases, and 9 bases separated the two germline ends. The CDR3 loop reads CASSLGYSNQPQHF. The CDR3 nucleotides read TGTGCCAGCAGCTTGGGTTATAGCAATCAGCCCCAGCATTTT.

The chain uses TRBV6-5 and TRBJ1-5, with a weak D call TRBD1 (5 bases). CDR3 length: 13 residues. The V gene lost 4 bases and the J gene lost 1 base, with 5 bases spanning the gap. Germline CDR1 MNHEY, CDR2 SVGAGI. The chain's CDR3 is CASSWDSNQPQHF. In DNA form, the CDR3 reads TGTGCCAGCAGTTGGGACAGCAATCAGCCCCAGCATTTT.

This chain connects TRBV5-5 to TRBJ1-6; D gene unclear. The CDR3 consists of 16 residues. V was trimmed by 1 base and J by 1 base, leaving 9 bases between them. The germline V gene has CDR1 SGHKS and CDR2 YYEKEE (reference sequence). The CDR3 bases are TGTGCCAGCAGCTTGACTCGGCAGTCCTATAATTCACCCCTCCACTTT. Translated: CASSLTRQSYNSPLHF.

This chain joins TRBV7-9 and TRBJ1-2; D is ambiguous. Germline lookup yields CDR1 SEHNR and CDR2 FQNEAQ (reference sequence). Trimming took 1 base from V and 4 from J, leaving 7 bases between them. This CDR3 has 13 amino acids. CDR3 loop: CASSLDLLYGYTF. The CDR3 DNA follows: TGTGCCAGCAGCTTAGACTTACTCTATGGCTACACCTTC.

This chain links TRBV5-1 with TRBJ1-2; 10 nucleotides align to TRBD1. V shed 3 bases, J shed 3 bases, and the junction held 2 bases outside the gene matches. This CDR3 is built from 14 residues. Germline CDR1 and CDR2: SGHRS and YFSETQ. Here the CDR3 reads CASSSGTGDYGYTF. The CDR3 DNA sequence: TGCGCCAGCAGCTCCGGGACAGGGGACTATGGCTACACCTTC.

This clone was detected once. The gene calls are TRBV2 and TRBJ2-5; D is ambiguous. Germline V gene data show CDR1 as SNHLY and CDR2 as FYNNEI. V shed 6 bases and J shed 4 bases, with 15 bases lying between them. The CDR3 covers 14 residues. The CDR3 loop reads CASRPGPPRETQYF. The CDR3 nucleotides read TGTGCCAGCAGGCCGGGTCCTCCGAGAGAGACCCAGTACTTC.

V gene TRBV2 combines with J gene TRBJ1-5; weak D call: TRBD1 (5 bases). This CDR3 is 14 amino acids long. V dropped 3 bases and J dropped 6 bases, with 12 bases sitting between them. CDR1 and CDR2 from the germline V gene are SNHLY and FYNNEI. The CDR3 nucleotides read TGTGCCAGCAGTGATCCCAGGGTGGGTCAGCCCCAGCATTTT. Amino acid sequence: CASSDPRVGQPQHF.

The rearrangement joins TRBV19 to TRBJ1-1, with D possibly being TRBD1 (5 bases). Trimming shortened V by 10 bases and J by 6 bases, and 18 bases separated the two germline ends. CDR1 LNHDA and CDR2 SQIVND come from the germline V gene (reference sequence). The CDR3 has 13 amino acids. In DNA, the CDR3 is TGTGCCACCCGGGACCCTTCTGGGGCTGAAGCTTTCTTT. Translation gives CATRDPSGAEAFF.

The chain uses TRBV3-1 (or the pseudogene TRBV3-2) and TRBJ1-5; no clear D gene. Trimming removed 3 bases at V and 6 bases at J, with 9 bases between. The CDR3 consists of 13 residues. CDR1 LGHDT and CDR2 YNNKEL come from the germline V gene (reference sequence). This CDR3 reads CASSHKGSQPQHF. CDR3 sequence (DNA): TGTGCCAGCAGCCACAAAGGGAGTCAGCCCCAGCATTTT.